This TCR beta chain was recorded in a study of blood T cell repertoires in COVID-19. V was pared by 3 bases and J by 6 bases, with 12 bases between. Germline V lookup: CDR1 SGHTA, CDR2 FQGNSA. The CDR3 contains 14 residues. Measured with immunoSEQ multiplex PCR; TCRdb has only the in-frame clones, and not every one. The top ten hold 4.1% of the sample, which has 250,000 or so clones, 85% to 90% seen once. Sequenced material: PBMCs or T cells enriched from blood (not recorded which). This TCR came from a young woman with acute COVID-19. The J gene is TRBJ1-5, the V gene TRBV7-2; a weak D match, TRBD1 (5 bases). The CDR3 bases are TGTGCCAGCAGCTTGAAAGGGGAGGGTCAGCCCCAGCATTTT. Translating gives CASSLKGEGQPQHF.